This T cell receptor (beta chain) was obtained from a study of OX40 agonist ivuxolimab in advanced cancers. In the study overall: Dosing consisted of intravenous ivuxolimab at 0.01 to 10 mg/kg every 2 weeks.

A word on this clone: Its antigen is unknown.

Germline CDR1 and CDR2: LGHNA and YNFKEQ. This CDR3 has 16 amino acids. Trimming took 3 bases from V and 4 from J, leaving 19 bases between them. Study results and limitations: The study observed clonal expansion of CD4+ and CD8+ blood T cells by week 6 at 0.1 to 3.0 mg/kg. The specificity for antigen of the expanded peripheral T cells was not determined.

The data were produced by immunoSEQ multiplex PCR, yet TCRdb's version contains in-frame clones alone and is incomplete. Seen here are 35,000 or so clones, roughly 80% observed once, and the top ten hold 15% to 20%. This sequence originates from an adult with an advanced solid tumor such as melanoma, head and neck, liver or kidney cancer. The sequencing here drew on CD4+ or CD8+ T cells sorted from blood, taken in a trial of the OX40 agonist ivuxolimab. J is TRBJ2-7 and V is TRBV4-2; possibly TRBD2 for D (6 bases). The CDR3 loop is CASSQPAAGTPYEQYF. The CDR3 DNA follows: TGTGCCAGCAGCCAGCCAGCCGCCGGGACTCCTTACGAGCAGTACTTC.